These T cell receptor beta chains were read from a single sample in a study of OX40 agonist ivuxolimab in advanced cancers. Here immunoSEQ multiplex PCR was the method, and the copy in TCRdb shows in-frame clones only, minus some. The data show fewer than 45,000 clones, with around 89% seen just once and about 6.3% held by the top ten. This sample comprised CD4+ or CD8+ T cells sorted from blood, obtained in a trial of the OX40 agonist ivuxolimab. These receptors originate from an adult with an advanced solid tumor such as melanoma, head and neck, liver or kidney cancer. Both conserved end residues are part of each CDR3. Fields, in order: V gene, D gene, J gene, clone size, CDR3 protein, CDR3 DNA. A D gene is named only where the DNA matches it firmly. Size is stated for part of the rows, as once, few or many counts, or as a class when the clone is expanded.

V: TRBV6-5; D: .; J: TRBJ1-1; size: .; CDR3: CASGRRGNTEAFF; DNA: TGTGCCAGTGGGCGGAGGGGGAACACTGAAGCTTTCTTT
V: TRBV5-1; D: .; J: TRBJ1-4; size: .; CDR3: CASSLMSRGVSEKLFF; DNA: TGCGCCAGCAGCTTGATGAGTCGGGGAGTGTCGGAAAAACTGTTTTTT
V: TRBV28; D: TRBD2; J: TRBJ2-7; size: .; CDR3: CASSILAGGTYEQYF; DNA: TGTGCCAGCAGTATCCTAGCGGGAGGGACGTACGAGCAGTACTTC
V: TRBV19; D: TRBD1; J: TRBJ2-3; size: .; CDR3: CASSAKGQGFTDTQYF; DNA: TGTGCCAGTAGTGCCAAGGGACAGGGGTTCACAGATACGCAGTATTTT
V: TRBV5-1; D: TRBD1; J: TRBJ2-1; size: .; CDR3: CASSTLRDRGSGEQFF; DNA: TGCGCCAGCAGCACACTCCGGGACAGGGGATCAGGTGAGCAGTTCTTC
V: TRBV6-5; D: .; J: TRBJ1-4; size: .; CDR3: CASSYSTRANEKLFF; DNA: TGTGCCAGCAGTTACTCGACCAGGGCTAATGAAAAACTGTTTTTT
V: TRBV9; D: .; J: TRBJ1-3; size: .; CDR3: CASSSSAGAPSGNTIYF; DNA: TGTGCCAGCAGCTCAAGTGCAGGGGCCCCCTCTGGAAACACCATATATTTT
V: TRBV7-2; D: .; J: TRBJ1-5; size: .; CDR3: CASSHPQAGAANQPQHF; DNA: TGTGCCAGCAGCCACCCCCAGGCGGGAGCGGCCAATCAGCCCCAGCATTTT
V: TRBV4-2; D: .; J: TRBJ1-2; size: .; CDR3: CASSQGNAYGYTF; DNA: TGTGCCAGCAGCCAAGGGAACGCGTATGGCTACACCTTC
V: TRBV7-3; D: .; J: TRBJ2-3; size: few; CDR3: CASSTGLSEADTQYF; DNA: TGTGCCAGCAGCACAGGGTTGAGTGAGGCAGATACGCAGTATTTT
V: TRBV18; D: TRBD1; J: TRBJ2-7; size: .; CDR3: CASSSGQAGEQYF; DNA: TGTGCCAGCTCGTCGGGACAGGCGGGCGAGCAGTACTTC
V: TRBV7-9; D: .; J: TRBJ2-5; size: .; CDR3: CASSSSLTHFQETQYF; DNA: TGTGCCAGCAGCTCGTCCTTAACTCACTTCCAAGAGACCCAGTACTTC
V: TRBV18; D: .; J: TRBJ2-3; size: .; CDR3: CASSLPPTDTQYF; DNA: TGTGCCAGCTCCCTTCCCCCCACAGATACGCAGTATTTT
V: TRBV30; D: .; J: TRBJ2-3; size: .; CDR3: CAWSKATDTQYF; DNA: TGTGCCTGGAGTAAGGCCACAGATACGCAGTATTTT
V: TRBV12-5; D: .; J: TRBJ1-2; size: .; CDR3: CASGLGAGAGYGYTF; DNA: TGTGCTAGTGGTTTGGGTGCAGGGGCGGGCTATGGCTACACCTTC
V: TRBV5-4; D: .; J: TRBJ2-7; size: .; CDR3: CASSLGPLYSYEQYF; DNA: TGTGCCAGCAGCTTGGGGCCCCTCTACTCCTACGAGCAGTACTTC
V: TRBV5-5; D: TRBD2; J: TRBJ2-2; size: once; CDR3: CASSLSVLAGVAGELFF; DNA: TGTGCCAGCAGCTTGTCGGTCCTAGCGGGAGTGGCCGGGGAGCTGTTTTTT
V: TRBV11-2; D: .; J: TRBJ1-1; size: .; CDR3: CASSFERQNAEAFF; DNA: TGTGCCAGCTCCTTTGAGCGGCAAAACGCTGAAGCTTTCTTT
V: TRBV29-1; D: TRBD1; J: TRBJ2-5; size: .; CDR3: CSVGGWETQYF; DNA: TGCAGCGTAGGGGGCTGGGAGACCCAGTACTTC
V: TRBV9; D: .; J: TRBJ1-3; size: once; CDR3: CASSVGPDGAYSGNTIYF; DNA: TGTGCCAGCAGCGTAGGGCCCGACGGGGCATACTCTGGAAACACCATATATTTT
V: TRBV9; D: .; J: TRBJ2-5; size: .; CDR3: CASSPEAPQEETQYF; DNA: TGTGCCAGCAGCCCGGAGGCCCCGCAGGAAGAGACCCAGTACTTC
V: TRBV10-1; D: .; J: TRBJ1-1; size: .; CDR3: CASSEKERHGAFF; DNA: TGCGCCAGCAGTGAGAAGGAACGTCACGGGGCTTTCTTT
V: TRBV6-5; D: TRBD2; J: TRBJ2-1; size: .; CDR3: CASSYLAGGLYEQFF; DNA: TGTGCCAGCAGTTACTTAGCGGGAGGGTTGTATGAGCAGTTCTTC
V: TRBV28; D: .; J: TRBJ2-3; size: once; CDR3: CASSTDSYTDTQYF; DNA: TGTGCCAGCAGTACGGACAGCTACACAGATACGCAGTATTTT
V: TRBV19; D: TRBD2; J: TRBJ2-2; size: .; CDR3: CASKPSGSTGELFF; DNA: TGTGCCAGTAAGCCTAGCGGGAGCACCGGGGAGCTGTTTTTT
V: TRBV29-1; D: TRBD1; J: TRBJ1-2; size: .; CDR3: CSVDTTGGRNGYTF; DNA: TGCAGCGTTGATACAACAGGGGGTAGAAATGGCTACACCTTC
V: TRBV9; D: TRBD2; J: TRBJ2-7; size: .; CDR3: CASSVGPAGALVGSYEQYF; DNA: TGTGCCAGCAGCGTAGGGCCAGCGGGAGCCCTAGTTGGATCCTACGAGCAGTACTTC
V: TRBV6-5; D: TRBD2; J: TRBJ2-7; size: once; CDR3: CASSRTSPNGQYF; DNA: TGTGCCAGCAGCCGGACTAGCCCGAACGGGCAGTACTTC
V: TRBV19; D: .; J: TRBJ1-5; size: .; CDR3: CASNEMFWSNQPQHF; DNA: TGTGCCAGTAATGAAATGTTTTGGAGCAATCAGCCCCAGCATTTT
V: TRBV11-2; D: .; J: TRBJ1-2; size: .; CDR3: CASSLGEAGRGYTF; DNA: TGTGCCAGCAGCTTAGGGGAGGCGGGCCGTGGCTACACCTTC
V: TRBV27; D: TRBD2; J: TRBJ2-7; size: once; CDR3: CASKTGLASSYEQYF; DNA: TGTGCCAGCAAGACGGGACTAGCGTCTTCCTACGAGCAGTACTTC
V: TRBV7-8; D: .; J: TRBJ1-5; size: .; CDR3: CASSPRPPRIYSNQPQHF; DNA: TGTGCCAGCAGCCCCAGGCCACCGCGAATCTATAGCAATCAGCCCCAGCATTTT
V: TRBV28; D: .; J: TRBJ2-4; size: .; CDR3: CASSGTGTRWNIQYF; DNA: TGTGCCAGCAGTGGCACCGGGACAAGGTGGAACATTCAGTACTTC